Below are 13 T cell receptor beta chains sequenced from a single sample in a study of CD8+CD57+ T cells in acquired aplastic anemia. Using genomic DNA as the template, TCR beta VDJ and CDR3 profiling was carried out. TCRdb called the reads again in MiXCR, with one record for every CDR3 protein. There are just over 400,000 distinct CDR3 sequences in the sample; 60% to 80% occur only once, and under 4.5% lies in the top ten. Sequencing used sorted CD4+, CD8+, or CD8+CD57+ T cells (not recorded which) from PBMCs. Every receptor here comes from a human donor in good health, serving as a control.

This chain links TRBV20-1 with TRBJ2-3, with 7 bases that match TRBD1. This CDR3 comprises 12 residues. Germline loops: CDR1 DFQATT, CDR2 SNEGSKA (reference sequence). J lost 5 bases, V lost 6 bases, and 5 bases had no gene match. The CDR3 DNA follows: TGCAGTGCCCTGGCAGGGGGAGATACGCAGTATTTT. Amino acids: CSALAGGDTQYF.

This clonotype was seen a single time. CDR3 region: CASSRTDVHGYTF. As DNA, the CDR3 is TGTGCCAGCAGTCGGACCGACGTACATGGCTACACCTTC. This chain uses TRBV27 with TRBJ1-2; D unclear. The CDR3 runs to 13 residues. Germline-derived CDR1 and CDR2 are MNHEY and SMNVEV (reference sequence). V was clipped by 5 bases and J by 6 bases, with 13 bases between them.

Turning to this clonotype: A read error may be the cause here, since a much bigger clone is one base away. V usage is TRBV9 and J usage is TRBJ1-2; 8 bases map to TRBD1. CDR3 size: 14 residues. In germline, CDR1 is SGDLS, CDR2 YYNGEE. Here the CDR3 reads CACSVGDRRGGYTF. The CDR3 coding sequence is TGTGCCTGCAGCGTAGGGGACAGGCGGGGGGGCTACACCTTC.

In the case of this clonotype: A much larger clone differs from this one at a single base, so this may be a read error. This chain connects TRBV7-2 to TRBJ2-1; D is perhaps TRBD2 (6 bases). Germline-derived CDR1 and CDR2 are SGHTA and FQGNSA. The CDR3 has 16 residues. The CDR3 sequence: CASSSSGTPADNEQFF. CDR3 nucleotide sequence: TGCGCCAGCAGCTCCTCCGGGACTCCGGCCGACAATGAGCAGTTCTTC. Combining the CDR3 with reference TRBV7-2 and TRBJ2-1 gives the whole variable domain GAGVSQSPSNKVTEKGKDVELRCDPISGHTALYWYRQSLGQGLEFLIYFQGNSAPDKSGLPSDRFSAERTGGSVSTLTIQRTQQEDSAVYLCASSSSGTPADNEQFFGPGTRLTVL.

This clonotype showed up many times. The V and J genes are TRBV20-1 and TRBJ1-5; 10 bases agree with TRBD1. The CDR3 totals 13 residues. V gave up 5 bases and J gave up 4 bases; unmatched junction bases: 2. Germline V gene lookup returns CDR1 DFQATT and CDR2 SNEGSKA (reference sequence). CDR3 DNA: TGCAGTGCTTGGACAGGGGGAAATCAGCCCCAGCATTTT. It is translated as CSAWTGGNQPQHF.

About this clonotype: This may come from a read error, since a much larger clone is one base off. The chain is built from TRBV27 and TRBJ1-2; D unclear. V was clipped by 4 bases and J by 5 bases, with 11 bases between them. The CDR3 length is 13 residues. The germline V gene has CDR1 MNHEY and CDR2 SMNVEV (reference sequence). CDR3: CASSSHDRYGYTF. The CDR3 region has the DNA TGTGCCAGCAGTTCCCACGACCGGTATGGCTACACCTTC.

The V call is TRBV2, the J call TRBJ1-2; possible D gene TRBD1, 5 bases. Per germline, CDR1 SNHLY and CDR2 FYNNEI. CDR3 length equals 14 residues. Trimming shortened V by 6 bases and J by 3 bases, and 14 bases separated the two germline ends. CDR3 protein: CASSESRDHYGYTF. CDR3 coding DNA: TGTGCCAGCAGCGAAAGCAGGGACCACTATGGCTACACCTTC.

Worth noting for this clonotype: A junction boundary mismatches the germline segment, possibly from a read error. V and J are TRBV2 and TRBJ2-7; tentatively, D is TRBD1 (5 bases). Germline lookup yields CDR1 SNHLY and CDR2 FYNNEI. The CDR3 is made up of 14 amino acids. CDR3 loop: CASSGKAGSYEEYF. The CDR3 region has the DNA TGTGCCAGCAGCGGAAAGGCAGGGTCCTACGAGGAGTACTTT.

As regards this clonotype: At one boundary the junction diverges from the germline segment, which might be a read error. The CDR3 sequence: CASSDRAGYTEGFF. The CDR3 nucleotides read TGTGCCAGCAGCGACAGGGCTGGCTACACTGAAGGTTTCTTT. This chain joins TRBV9 and TRBJ1-1; D might be TRBD1 (6 bases). CDR3 length: 14 residues. Per germline, CDR1 SGDLS and CDR2 YYNGEE. The whole variable domain, remainder taken from reference TRBV9 and TRBJ1-1, is DSGVTQTPKHLITATGQRVTLRCSPRSGDLSVYWYQQSLDQGLQFLIQYYNGEERAKGNILERFSAQQFPDLHSELNLSSLELGDSALYFCASSDRAGYTEGFFGQGTRLTVV.

CDR3 nucleotide sequence: TGTGCCAGCAGCGTGTCGGGACAAGTCTACGAGCAGTCCGATGGCTACACCTTC. Translating gives CASSVSGQVYEQSDGYTF. The genes are TRBV9 and TRBJ1-2, with D tentatively TRBD1 (6 bases). The germline V gene encodes CDR1 SGDLS and CDR2 YYNGEE. Deletions cut 2 bases from V and 6 bases from J, with 26 bases between. The CDR3 has 18 amino acids.

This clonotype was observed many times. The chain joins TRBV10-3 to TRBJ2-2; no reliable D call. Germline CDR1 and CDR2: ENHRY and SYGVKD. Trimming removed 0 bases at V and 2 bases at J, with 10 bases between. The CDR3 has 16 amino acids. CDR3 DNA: TGTGCCATCAGTGAGTCTAGCAAAACCAACACCGGGGAGCTGTTTTTT. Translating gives CAISESSKTNTGELFF.

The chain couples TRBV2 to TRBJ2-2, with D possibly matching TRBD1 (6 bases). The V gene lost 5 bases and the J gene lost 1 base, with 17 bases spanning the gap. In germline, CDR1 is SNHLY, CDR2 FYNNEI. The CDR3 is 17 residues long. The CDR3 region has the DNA TGTGCCAGCAGTTACAGGGTGGGGGATATGAACACCGGGGAGCTGTTTTTT. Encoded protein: CASSYRVGDMNTGELFF.

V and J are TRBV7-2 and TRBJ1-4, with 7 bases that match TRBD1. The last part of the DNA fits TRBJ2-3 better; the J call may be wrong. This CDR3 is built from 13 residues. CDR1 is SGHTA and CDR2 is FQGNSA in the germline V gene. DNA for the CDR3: TGTGCCAGCAGCAAAGAGGGGGCTGATACGCAGTATTTT. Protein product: CASSKEGADTQYF.